This T cell receptor beta chain appears in the sequencing data of a study of OX40 agonist ivuxolimab in advanced cancers. The study in broad terms: Ivuxolimab was an agonistic, fully human IgG2 monoclonal antibody directed against OX40 (CD134), a costimulatory receptor. Of the roughly 53 patients in dose escalation, 19 had hepatocellular carcinoma, around 15 had melanoma, 9 had renal cell carcinoma and 9 had head and neck cancer. The paper covers the monotherapy dose-escalation part of the phase I ivuxolimab trial, which included N of about 56 patients. The point of sequencing TCRbeta in the periphery was to test whether ivuxolimab changed TCR sequence diversity and drove clonal T-cell expansion. Prior anti-PD-1, anti-PD-L1 or anti-CTLA-4 therapy was permitted, and checkpoint inhibitors had been received by about two fifths of dose-escalation patients. Intravenous ivuxolimab was administered to patients every 2 weeks at six dose levels: 0.01, 0.1, 0.3, 1.5, 3 and 10 mg/kg. Partial responses occurred in three dose-escalation patients: two with cutaneous melanoma and one with hepatocellular carcinoma. In the dose-escalation cohort, around 80% of patients were male, and the mean age was roughly 60 years with a range of about 20 to 79.

The trial excluded patients who had a history of autoimmune disease or were on systemic immunosuppression. Peripheral blood for TCR sequencing was collected from all dose cohorts at baseline, on cycle 4 day 1, and on cycle 7 day 1. The samples were drawn from a first-in-human, open-label, multicenter phase I dose-escalation trial of ivuxolimab. Adults with locally advanced or metastatic melanoma, renal cell, hepatocellular, or head and neck squamous cell carcinoma were enrolled in the trial. Before TCR sequencing, CD4+ T cells and CD8+ T cells from peripheral blood were sorted into separate populations. Genomic DNA was extracted from sorted cells for sequencing of the TCRbeta CDR3 region. The immunoSEQ Assay was used for sequencing of TCRbeta CDR3 regions. TCRdb retrieved this table from immuneACCESS and kept in-frame rearrangements only. Not all clones are present; in checked studies, unresolved V genes account for under half, and no reason is known for the remainder. Counted in this sample were around 60,000 clones; around 74% of them appeared once. Jointly, the top ten make up roughly 11% of the sample.

The CDR3 starts with the cysteine, ends with the phenylalanine, and has 16 residues. Kept here is only the CDR3 DNA, which spans 48 bases and is read in frame from base 1. CDR1 and CDR2 are read off the germline V gene as KGHSH and LQKENI. Trimming leaves V shorter by 3 bases and J shorter by 5 bases, with the junction holding 7 bases beyond the gene matches. What the work shows at the level of the full study, not this receptor alone: Low levels of normalized T-cell clonal expansion were also shown by some nonresponding patients. In partial responders in the 0.1-3.0 mg/kg groups, normalized peripheral clonal expansion was found to be among the lowest, especially among CD8+ T cells. The antigen specificity of the clonally expanded peripheral T cells was not determined. At doses from 0.1 to 3.0 mg/kg, clonal expansion was seen in both CD4+ and CD8+ blood T cells between baseline and week 6. On average, CD8+ T cells showed more expanded clones than CD4+ T cells after ivuxolimab.

As concerns this clone: This receptor's antigen is unknown. It has no much larger one-base neighbor in the sample; base qualities were not kept.

The chain employs TRBV18 and TRBJ2-4; the junction holds 10 bases that match TRBD1. The material sequenced was CD4+ or CD8+ T cells sorted from blood, taken in a trial of the OX40 agonist ivuxolimab. The clonotype originates from an adult with an advanced solid tumor such as melanoma, head and neck, liver or kidney cancer. In nucleotide form, the sequence is TGTGCCAGCTCACCTTCGCTCGGGACAGGGGAAAACATTCAGTACTTC. Its protein is CASSPSLGTGENIQYF.